One and the same sample provided the 29 T cell receptor beta chains below, sequenced in a study of post-analysis software for immune sequencing data. General observations from the study: About 5 TRBV segments were significantly more frequent in patients than in controls. TRBV5-6, TRBV5-1 and TRBV20-1 were among these segments.

Every TCR beta cDNA library bore unique molecular identifiers. TCRdb reanalysed the PCR reads using MiXCR and keeps one entry per CDR3 protein. Among 750,000 to 900,000 distinct CDR3 sequences, just over 45% were seen once, and the ten largest hold approximately 5%. These receptors' antigens are unknown. Specimen: blood. Source of these receptors: a girl aged 5 to 17 with multiple sclerosis.

The V and J genes are TRBV28 and TRBJ2-7; TRBD1 is a possible D gene (7 bases). The CDR3 has 16 residues. Per germline, CDR1 MDHEN and CDR2 SYDVKM. The V and J ends lost 3 bases and 3 bases respectively, with 18 bases between them. DNA for the CDR3: TGTGCCAGCAGTTTGGGCGGGACAGATCCAATCTACGAGCAGTACTTC. Residues: CASSLGGTDPIYEQYF.

The table lists this clonotype with a few counts. The V call is TRBV5-6, the J call TRBJ2-1; a possible D gene is TRBD2 (5 bases). The ends were cut back, 0 bases at V and 3 bases at J, with 10 bases in the middle. The CDR3 contains 15 residues. CDR1 is SGHDT, CDR2 YYEEEE, per germline. CDR3 sequence reads: CASSLGGLFYNEQFF. In nucleotides, the CDR3 is TGTGCCAGCAGCTTGGGAGGACTCTTCTACAATGAGCAGTTCTTC.

A word on this clonotype: One end of the junction is discordant with germline, which a read error may explain. The chain employs TRBV20-1 and TRBJ2-7; possible D gene TRBD1, 5 bases. Germline loops: CDR1 DFQATT, CDR2 SNEGSKA (reference sequence). This CDR3 has 13 residues. CDR3 sequence reads: CSPRGRSSYEQYF. CDR3 bases: TGCAGTCCTAGGGGTAGGAGTTCCTACGAGCAGTACTTC.

At least ten counts were recorded for this clonotype. The chain uses TRBV7-8 and TRBJ1-1, with 7 positions matching TRBD1. The trim removed 5 bases at V and 1 base at J, leaving 4 bases unmatched. The length of the CDR3 is 14 residues. The germline V gene encodes CDR1 SGHVS and CDR2 FQNEAQ. Here the CDR3 reads CASSVTGENTEAFF. In DNA form, the CDR3 reads TGTGCCAGCAGCGTCACAGGGGAGAACACTGAAGCTTTCTTT.

J is TRBJ2-1 and V is TRBV20-1, with 11 bases matching TRBD2. The CDR3 runs 16 residues. With 5 bases clipped from V and 0 bases from J, the junction kept 6 bases outside the gene matches. Germline CDR1 DFQATT, CDR2 SNEGSKA (reference sequence). Here the CDR3 DNA reads TGCAGTGCTGACCGACTAGCGGGGCGCTCCTACAATGAGCAGTTCTTC. Protein: CSADRLAGRSYNEQFF.

J is TRBJ2-2 and V is TRBV6-1; the D is unclear. This CDR3 spans 15 amino acids. Between the trimmed V and J ends, which lost 3 bases and 2 bases, there was a span of 10 bases. Germline V gene sequence: CDR1 MNHNS, CDR2 SASEGT. CDR3 region: CASSDWATNTGELFF. In DNA form, the CDR3 reads TGTGCCAGCAGTGATTGGGCGACTAACACCGGGGAGCTGTTTTTT.

This clonotype was recorded a few times. The rearrangement uses TRBV24-1 and TRBJ1-1, with 7 bases matching TRBD1. Germline V gene sequence: CDR1 KGHDR, CDR2 SFDVKD. The CDR3 length is 14 residues. The V gene end was trimmed by 8 bases and the J gene end by 1 base; junction bases not matched to a gene: 6. Here the CDR3 reads CATKGGGQNTEAFF. The CDR3 coding sequence is TGTGCCACCAAGGGAGGGGGCCAGAACACTGAAGCTTTCTTT.

This clonotype came up a few times. The chain joins TRBV6-5 to TRBJ1-2; perhaps TRBD1 as D (5 bases). Trimming shortened V by 6 bases and J by 4 bases, and 12 bases separated the two germline ends. The CDR3 length is 13 residues. Germline CDR1 is MNHEY and CDR2 is SVGAGI. The DNA of the CDR3 is TGTGCCAGCAGGGAGCATGGGACCTATGGCTACACCTTC. This encodes CASREHGTYGYTF.

This clonotype was seen a handful of times. The CDR3 loop reads CASSPGPAVYEQYF. CDR3 DNA: TGTGCCAGCAGCCCCGGACCGGCTGTGTACGAGCAGTACTTC. The J gene is TRBJ2-7, the V gene TRBV13; D uncertain. Germline V CDR1 and CDR2: PRHDT, FYEKMQ (reference sequence). The V end lost 5 bases, the J end lost 4 bases, and 15 bases lay between the germline ends. The CDR3 covers 14 residues.

The chain carries TRBV7-6 and TRBJ2-1; 12 bases match TRBD2. Germline trimming cut 1 base from V and 6 bases from J; bases unmatched to any gene: 7. CDR1 and CDR2 (germline): SGHVS, FNYEAQ. The CDR3 has 17 residues. CDR3 amino acids: CASSLVGGLAGVNEQFF. The CDR3 nucleotides are TGTGCCAGCAGCTTAGTTGGGGGACTAGCGGGCGTCAATGAGCAGTTCTTC.

The genes are TRBV12-5 and TRBJ2-7; D is unclear. Trimming stripped 5 bases from V and 4 bases from J, with 6 bases between. Germline V gene sequence: CDR1 LGHNT, CDR2 FRNRAP. The CDR3 spans 11 residues. DNA for the CDR3: TGTGCTAGTGGTCAAGTTTACGAGCAGTACTTC. It translates to CASGQVYEQYF.

This clonotype was recorded at least ten times. The CDR3 nucleotides are TGTGCCAGCAGCTTGGGACTAGCGGCCTACGAGCAGTACTTC. It translates to CASSLGLAAYEQYF. J is TRBJ2-7 and V is TRBV7-2; 11 bases align to TRBD2. The CDR3 runs 14 residues. V lost 3 bases to trimming and J lost 2 bases; unmatched junction nucleotides: 0. From germline, CDR1 is SGHTA and CDR2 FQGNSA. Full variable domain (outside the CDR3, taken from reference TRBV7-2 and TRBJ2-7): GAGVSQSPSNKVTEKGKDVELRCDPISGHTALYWYRQSLGQGLEFLIYFQGNSAPDKSGLPSDRFSAERTGGSVSTLTIQRTQQEDSAVYLCASSLGLAAYEQYFGPGTRLTVT.

The chain is built from TRBV29-1 and TRBJ1-5; a weak D match, TRBD1 (6 bases). CDR1 and CDR2 (germline): SQVTM, ANQGSEA. The CDR3 loop spans 13 amino acids. V was pared by 4 bases and J by 8 bases, with 15 bases between. CDR3: CSVGETGYEPQHF. CDR3 nucleotide sequence: TGCAGCGTTGGGGAAACAGGGTATGAGCCCCAGCATTTT.

The chain uses TRBV6-5 and TRBJ2-7; maybe TRBD2 (7 bases). The CDR3 contains 14 residues. V lost 11 bases to trimming and J lost 0 bases, with 17 bases between them. Germline CDR1 is MNHEY and CDR2 is SVGAGI. The CDR3 protein is CAGTSRGASYEQYF. The CDR3 region has the DNA TGTGCCGGCACCAGTCGGGGGGCCTCCTACGAGCAGTACTTC.

This clonotype came up a few times. The chain joins TRBV29-1 to TRBJ1-2; D unclear. The CDR3 extends over 14 amino acids. V lost 6 bases to trimming and J lost 4 bases, with 18 bases between them. In germline, CDR1 is SQVTM, CDR2 ANQGSEA. Here the CDR3 reads CSVIAVKGSYGYTF. As DNA, the CDR3 is TGCAGCGTAATCGCCGTAAAGGGCTCCTATGGCTACACCTTC.

This chain joins TRBV7-9 and TRBJ1-2; D uncertain. The CDR3 is 14 amino acids. Germline CDR1 and CDR2: SEHNR and FQNEAQ (reference sequence). V shed 3 bases and J shed 2 bases, with 10 bases lying between them. The CDR3 bases are TGTGCCAGCAGCTTCGAGACAAAAAACTATGGCTACACCTTC. It specifies CASSFETKNYGYTF. Full variable domain (remainder filled in from reference TRBV7-9 and TRBJ1-2): DTGVSQNPRHKITKRGQNVTFRCDPISEHNRLYWYRQTLGQGPEFLTYFQNEAQLEKSRLLSDRFSAERPKGSFSTLEIQRTEQGDSAMYLCASSFETKNYGYTFGSGTRLTVV.

The chain links TRBV7-9 to TRBJ2-5, with 9 bases identical to TRBD1. The trim removed 4 bases at V and 5 bases at J, leaving 5 bases unmatched. Germline values: CDR1 SEHNR, CDR2 FQNEAQ (reference sequence). This CDR3 spans 14 amino acids. The CDR3 bases are TGTGCCAGCAGCTCGGGACAGGGTGAGGAGACCCAGTACTTC. It yields the protein CASSSGQGEETQYF.

The chain recombines TRBV7-6 with TRBJ1-4, with 8 bases aligning to TRBD1. The CDR3 sequence is 17 residues long. CDR1 and CDR2 from the germline V gene are SGHVS and FNYEAQ. The V and J ends lost 5 bases and 5 bases, in that order; junction bases with no gene match: 13. CDR3 DNA: TGTGCCAGCAGCATCCGACAGGGGTGGTTGAGGAATGAAAAACTGTTTTTT. Translation gives CASSIRQGWLRNEKLFF.

V gene TRBV28 combines with J gene TRBJ2-1; 13 bases agree with TRBD2. Losses at the gene ends were 5 bases for V and 5 bases for J; bases not matched to a gene: 12. The CDR3 extends over 18 amino acids. Germline V lookup: CDR1 MDHEN, CDR2 SYDVKM. The CDR3 DNA follows: TGTGCCAGCAGTCGTCCCAGACTAGCGGGAGGTTGGAACAATGAGCAGTTCTTC. The encoded protein is CASSRPRLAGGWNNEQFF.

This chain joins TRBV20-1 and TRBJ1-1, with 7 bases that match TRBD1. The germline V gene encodes CDR1 DFQATT and CDR2 SNEGSKA (reference sequence). V dropped 6 bases and J dropped 1; count of bases not matched to a gene: 8. The CDR3 covers 14 residues. The CDR3 bases are TGCAGTGCCCGCCCCAGACAGGGGAACACTGAAGCTTTCTTT. This gives the protein CSARPRQGNTEAFF.

This clonotype was seen a few times. The V gene is TRBV6-5, the J gene TRBJ2-5, with 7 bases fitting TRBD1. Germline CDR1 MNHEY, CDR2 SVGAGI. The J segment lost 5 bases and the V segment lost 4 bases, leaving 10 bases of the junction unmatched. CDR3 size: 15 residues. The CDR3 loop reads CASSSANRGRETQYF. Here the CDR3 DNA reads TGTGCCAGCAGTTCCGCAAACAGGGGTCGCGAGACCCAGTACTTC.

The chain joins TRBV12-3 or TRBV12-4 to TRBJ1-2, with D possibly TRBD1 on 5 matching bases. Trimming shortened V by 3 bases and J by 7 bases, and 18 bases separated the two germline ends. This CDR3 has 15 amino acids. The CDR3 DNA reads as TGTGCCAGCAGTTTGAATCGCAGGGACGTAGGTGGCTACACCTTC. Protein product: CASSLNRRDVGGYTF.

The gene calls are TRBV5-5 and TRBJ2-7; the D gene is possibly TRBD1 (6 bases). Germline CDR1 reads SGHKS; CDR2 reads YYEKEE (reference sequence). CDR3 size: 15 residues. Trimming stripped 0 bases from V and 2 bases from J, with 12 bases between. CDR3 nucleotides: TGTGCCAGCAGCTTGGAGGGGGTCTCCGCCTACGAGCAGTACTTC. This gives the protein CASSLEGVSAYEQYF.

Worth noting for this clonotype: Without the conserved terminal phenylalanine or tryptophan, this CDR3 likely stems from a read error. V usage is TRBV7-6 and J usage is TRBJ1-1; perhaps TRBD1 as D (5 bases). The CDR3 is 15 residues long. Germline values: CDR1 SGHVS, CDR2 FNYEAQ. Trimming shortened V by 5 bases and J by 1 base, and 14 bases separated the two germline ends. The DNA for the CDR3 is TGTGCCAGCAGCCCAAGCGGACACTCGAACACTGAAGCTTTCTCT. Translated, it gives CASSPSGHSNTEAFS.

The chain's CDR3 is CASSPSSSGSGQETQYF. CDR3 nucleotide sequence: TGTGCCAGCAGCCCCTCGAGTAGCGGGAGCGGGCAAGAGACCCAGTACTTC. The chain employs TRBV11-1 and TRBJ2-5, with 9 bases aligning to TRBD2. The CDR3 covers 17 residues. Germline loops: CDR1 SGHAT, CDR2 FQDESV (reference sequence). Unmatched junction bases numbered 12, after V lost 5 bases and J lost 2 bases.

The V gene is TRBV9, the J gene TRBJ2-3; tentatively, D is TRBD1 or TRBD2 (6 bases each). The CDR3 totals 15 residues. V dropped 3 bases and J dropped 2 bases, with 13 bases sitting between them. Per germline, CDR1 SGDLS and CDR2 YYNGEE. CDR3 loop: CASSEGGGFTDTQYF. The CDR3, as DNA: TGTGCCAGCAGCGAGGGGGGCGGCTTCACAGATACGCAGTATTTT.

This sequence joins TRBV4-2 and TRBJ2-3; no clear D gene. CDR1 and CDR2 (germline): LGHNA, YNFKEQ. This CDR3 has 13 amino acids. Trimming stripped 1 base from V and 6 bases from J, with 8 bases between. CDR3 DNA: TGTGCCAGCAGCCAAGTACGGTCGGATACGCAGTATTTT. This encodes CASSQVRSDTQYF.

V is TRBV6-6 and J is TRBJ1-5; TRBD1 is a possible D gene (6 bases). Germline CDR1 MNHNY, CDR2 SVGAGI (reference sequence). The germline V and J ends were trimmed by 6 bases and 5 bases, with 11 bases remaining between them. The CDR3 is made up of 13 amino acids. The DNA for the CDR3 is TGTGCCAGCAGCCGACAGGACCATCAGCCCCAGCATTTT. Translation: CASSRQDHQPQHF.

This clonotype was detected a few times. V gene TRBV20-1 combines with J gene TRBJ2-3; D not certain. Trimming pared 6 bases from V and 4 bases from J, leaving 17 bases between. This CDR3 has 14 residues. CDR1 is DFQATT, CDR2 SNEGSKA, per germline (reference sequence). CDR3 DNA: TGCAGTGCAAAAGATCCCCTGCAACCAGATACGCAGTATTTT. Its translation is CSAKDPLQPDTQYF.